The clone carrying this TCR beta chain showed up many times. The antigen is not known. This record belongs to a study of shared clonotypes between healthy human individuals. Findings and limits, study-wide: Sampling covered nothing but blood. Tissue TCR repertoires likely differ from those found in blood. Larger estimated richness was generally recorded for naive subsets relative to memory subsets.

This CDR3 spans 12 amino acids. The germline CDR1 and CDR2 sequences are SQVTM and ANQGSEA. V gave up 0 bases and J gave up 7 bases, with 8 bases separating them. Assay execution proceeded at the deep level. Measured with immunoSEQ multiplex PCR; TCRdb has only the in-frame clones, and not every one. This sample carries 900,000 to 1,200,000 clones, 75% to 85% of them seen once, and the ten largest clones take roughly 0.55%. V is TRBV29-1 and J is TRBJ2-3; D is tentatively TRBD1 or TRBD2 (5 bases each). This receptor was obtained from a man younger than 35 in good health. Some clones in this sample may be carry-over from other donors' samples. The sequenced sample consisted of memory CD4+ T cells from PBMCs. Subset in this sample: CD45RA-negative fraction. CDR3 in DNA: TGCAGCGTTGAAGAGGGGGTAAATACGCAGTATTTT. Translating gives CSVEEGVNTQYF.